The 13 T cell receptor beta chains listed next were all sequenced from one sample in a study of cytomegalovirus exposure and HLA in healthy donors. PCR used 60 Vbeta primers and 13 Jbeta primers. Produced via immunoSEQ multiplex PCR; TCRdb's table is partial and in-frame only. Of about 97,000 clones detected, more than 80% appear once; the ten largest clones hold approximately 3.9%. Sequencing was done on a sample of PBMCs. These receptors all stem from a young man in good health and CMV-seronegative.

This clone was recorded once. This sequence joins TRBV5-6 and TRBJ2-3; 7 nucleotides match TRBD1. The germline gives CDR1 SGHDT, CDR2 YYEEEE. Trimming cost V 4 bases and J 10 bases; bases outside gene matches: 12. The CDR3 consists of 14 residues. The CDR3 spells CASSPGTALSAQYF. The CDR3 DNA reads as TGTGCCAGCAGCCCTGGGACAGCGCTCTCGGCGCAGTATTTT.

The chain has TRBV5-4 and TRBJ2-1; 10 positions match TRBD1. The trim removed 3 bases at V and 4 bases at J, leaving 1 base unmatched. Germline-derived CDR1 and CDR2 are SGHNT and YYREEE (reference sequence). This CDR3 is 14 amino acids long. The CDR3: CASSSGQGYNEQFF. CDR3 in DNA: TGTGCCAGCAGCTCGGGACAGGGGTACAATGAGCAGTTCTTC.

The gene calls are TRBV28 and TRBJ2-2; possibly TRBD1 for D (5 bases). CDR3 length: 16 residues. Germline CDR1 MDHEN, CDR2 SYDVKM. V lost 0 bases to trimming and J lost 6 bases, with 14 bases between them. The CDR3 nucleotides read TGTGCCAGCAGTTTATGGGGGTGGGCAGGGTCCGGGGAGCTGTTTTTT. Residues: CASSLWGWAGSGELFF.

This chain links TRBV4-2 with TRBJ2-5; possibly TRBD2 for D (7 bases). V lost 1 base and J lost 0, with 12 bases in between. The CDR3 sequence is 16 residues long. In germline, CDR1 is LGHNA, CDR2 YNFKEQ. The CDR3 loop reads CASSQVRGGHQETQYF. The CDR3 nucleotides read TGTGCCAGCAGCCAAGTAAGGGGGGGTCACCAAGAGACCCAGTACTTC.

The chain carries TRBV5-4 and TRBJ2-7, with D unresolved. The V gene lost 1 base and the J gene lost 5 bases, with 16 bases spanning the gap. The CDR3 totals 15 residues. Germline V lookup: CDR1 SGHNT, CDR2 YYREEE (reference sequence). The CDR3 region is CASSLSGTFRNEQYF. CDR3 bases: TGTGCCAGCAGCTTGAGTGGCACCTTCAGGAACGAGCAGTACTTC.

This chain links TRBV5-5 with TRBJ1-1; D is perhaps TRBD1 (5 bases). The CDR3 covers 13 residues. V dropped 4 bases and J dropped 7 bases, with 14 bases sitting between them. The germline V gene encodes CDR1 SGHKS and CDR2 YYEKEE (reference sequence). In nucleotides, the CDR3 is TGTGCCAGCAGCCCCCCAGGGAAGGATGAAGCTTTCTTT. This translates into CASSPPGKDEAFF.

Worth noting for this clone: The same CDR3 also results from other DNA sequences found in this sample. The chain employs TRBV30 and TRBJ1-1, with D possibly being TRBD1 (5 bases). The CDR3 totals 14 residues. The germline gives CDR1 GTSNPN, CDR2 SVGIG (reference sequence). The V end lost 0 bases, the J end lost 1 base, and 9 bases lay between the germline ends. CDR3 DNA: TGTGCCTGGAGTGTACTCCAGGGGAACACTGAAGCTTTCTTT. Amino acid sequence: CAWSVLQGNTEAFF. Filled out from reference TRBV30 and TRBJ1-1, the complete variable domain reads SQTIHQWPATLVQPVGSPLSLECTVEGTSNPNLYWYRQAAGRGLQLLFYSVGIGQISSEVPQNLSASRPQDRQFILSSKKLLLSDSGFYLCAWSVLQGNTEAFFGQGTRLTVV.

The table lists this clone with a few counts. The chain employs TRBV5-5 and TRBJ2-1; 8 positions agree with TRBD2. V lost 3 bases, J lost 6 bases, and 11 bases stayed unmatched. Germline-derived CDR1 and CDR2 are SGHKS and YYEKEE (reference sequence). The CDR3 has 16 residues. The CDR3 is CASSSPHLLAANEQFF. For the CDR3, the DNA is TGTGCCAGCAGCTCCCCTCACTTACTAGCGGCCAATGAGCAGTTCTTC.

This sequence joins TRBV11-2 and TRBJ2-5; D call uncertain. The germline V and J ends were trimmed by 0 bases and 9 bases, with 17 bases remaining between them. Germline CDR1 reads SGHAT; CDR2 reads FQNNGV. The CDR3 is made up of 15 amino acids. This chain's CDR3 is CASSLEGSPWVAQYF. CDR3 DNA: TGTGCCAGCAGCTTAGAGGGTAGCCCGTGGGTGGCCCAGTACTTC. The full variable domain, rest sourced from reference TRBV11-2 and TRBJ2-5, is EAGVAQSPRYKIIEKRQSVAFWCNPISGHATLYWYQQILGQGPKLLIQFQNNGVVDDSQLPKDRFSAERLKGVDSTLKIQPAKLEDSAVYLCASSLEGSPWVAQYFGPGTRLLVL.

The chain has TRBV7-2 and TRBJ2-7; TRBD2 matches at 15 bases. The CDR3 has 14 residues. J was trimmed by 3 bases and V by 6 bases; bases with no gene match: 0. The germline V gene has CDR1 SGHTA and CDR2 FQGNSA. CDR3 sequence reads: CASRGLAGGYEQYF. CDR3 bases: TGTGCCAGCAGGGGACTAGCGGGGGGCTACGAGCAGTACTTC.

Only one count was recorded for this clone. V gene TRBV4-1 combines with J gene TRBJ2-7; TRBD1 might be the D (6 bases). The CDR3 runs 16 residues. Germline V CDR1 and CDR2: MGHRA, YSYEKL. V lost 1 base and J 0 bases, leaving 13 bases between the germline ends. DNA of the CDR3: TGCGCCAGCAGCCAAGTTCCGGGGACAATCTCCTACGAGCAGTACTTC. Protein product: CASSQVPGTISYEQYF.

The genes are TRBV4-3 and TRBJ1-5; D ambiguous. CDR3 length: 15 amino acids. V lost 0 bases to trimming and J lost 5 bases, with 11 bases between them. CDR1 is LGHNA and CDR2 is YSLEER in the germline V gene. CDR3 coding DNA: TGCGCCAGCAGCCAAGATGGAGACGGTTATCAGCCCCAGCATTTT. Translating it yields CASSQDGDGYQPQHF.

A single count supports this clone. The V call is TRBV4-3, the J call TRBJ2-1; 8 bases map to TRBD2. V gave up 3 bases and J gave up 3 bases; unmatched junction bases: 13. The CDR3 runs to 18 residues. Germline V gives CDR1 LGHNA, CDR2 YSLEER. The CDR3 coding sequence is TGCGCCAGCAGCCAGGCCACTCGAGGGGGACTAGGCTACAATGAGCAGTTCTTC. It encodes CASSQATRGGLGYNEQFF.